This T cell receptor (beta chain) was profiled in a study of cytomegalovirus exposure and HLA in healthy donors. Study-level background: Out of approximately 170 million T cells, an earlier analysis found about 100 million unique TCR beta sequences in total. The study's findings and limits: With later analysis, a missense DCLRE1C variant became linked to TCR beta V- and J-gene trimming.

Trimming took off 0 bases at V and 13 bases at J, with 11 bases between the two ends. There are 12 residues in the CDR3. CDR1 SGHRS and CDR2 YFSETQ come from the germline V gene. Concerning this clone: The antigen is not known.

Researchers ran the PCR with 60 Vbeta and 13 Jbeta primers. Original processing methods: About 83 million unique TCR beta chains, roughly 11 million shared, were counted in a later analysis. Using immunoSEQ multiplex PCR, the repertoire was profiled, and TCRdb retains in-frame clones only, with some absent. V, J and clone size are taken as reported in that table, and D and trimming were inferred from the DNA itself. The table shows 150,000 to 200,000 clones, with around 80% occurring only once. V usage is TRBV5-1 and J usage is TRBJ2-1, with D possibly matching TRBD1 (5 bases). Sequencing input: PBMCs. The origin of this receptor is a man aged 18 to 30 in good health and CMV-seronegative. CDR3: CASSLEGPGQFF. DNA for the CDR3: TGCGCCAGCAGCTTGGAGGGGCCCGGTCAGTTCTTC.